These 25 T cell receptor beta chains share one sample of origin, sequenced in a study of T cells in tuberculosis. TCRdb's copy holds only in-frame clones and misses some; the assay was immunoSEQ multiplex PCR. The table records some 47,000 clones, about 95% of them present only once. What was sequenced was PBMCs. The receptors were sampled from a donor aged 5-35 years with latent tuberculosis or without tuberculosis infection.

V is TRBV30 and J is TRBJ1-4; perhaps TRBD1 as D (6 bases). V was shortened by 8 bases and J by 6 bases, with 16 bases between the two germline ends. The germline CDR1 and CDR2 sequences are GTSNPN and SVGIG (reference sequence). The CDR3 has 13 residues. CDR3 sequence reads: CASTGTRDEKLFF. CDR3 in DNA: TGTGCCAGTACCGGGACACGGGATGAAAAACTGTTTTTT.

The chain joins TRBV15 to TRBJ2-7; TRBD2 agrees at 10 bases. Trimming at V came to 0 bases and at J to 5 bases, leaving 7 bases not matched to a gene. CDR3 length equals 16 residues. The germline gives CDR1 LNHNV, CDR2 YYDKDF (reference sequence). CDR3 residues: CATSRDLASGGNEQYF. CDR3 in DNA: TGTGCCACCAGCAGAGATCTGGCTAGCGGGGGAAACGAGCAGTACTTC.

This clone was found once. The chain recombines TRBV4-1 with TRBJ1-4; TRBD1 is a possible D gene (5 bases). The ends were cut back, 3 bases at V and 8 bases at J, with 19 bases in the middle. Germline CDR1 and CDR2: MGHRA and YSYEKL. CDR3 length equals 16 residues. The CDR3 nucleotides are TGCGCCAGCAGCCACGGTTCAGGGATGGTTTGGGAAAAACTGTTTTTT. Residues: CASSHGSGMVWEKLFF.

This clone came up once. The CDR3 here is CASSSPLSRNPYEQYF. CDR3 DNA: TGTGCCAGCAGCTCCCCGCTGTCCAGGAACCCCTACGAGCAGTACTTC. The chain links TRBV11-2 to TRBJ2-7; no firm D call. V dropped 4 bases and J dropped 2 bases, with 18 bases sitting between them. The CDR3 extends over 16 amino acids. Germline CDR1 SGHAT, CDR2 FQNNGV.

The CDR3 here is CAIGAQVTNTEAFF. The CDR3 bases are TGTGCCATCGGGGCACAGGTGACGAACACTGAAGCTTTCTTT. The chain carries TRBV10-3 and TRBJ1-1, with TRBD1 as a possible D gene (5 bases). The CDR3 has 14 residues. The germline CDR1 and CDR2 sequences are ENHRY and SYGVKD. The V end lost 8 bases, the J end lost 1 base, and 14 bases lay between the germline ends.

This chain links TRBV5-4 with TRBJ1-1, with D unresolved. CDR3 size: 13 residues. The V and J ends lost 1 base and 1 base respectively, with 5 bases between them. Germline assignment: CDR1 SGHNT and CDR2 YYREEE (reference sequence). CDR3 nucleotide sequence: TGTGCCAGCAGCTTGCCCCAGAACACTGAAGCTTTCTTT. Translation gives CASSLPQNTEAFF.

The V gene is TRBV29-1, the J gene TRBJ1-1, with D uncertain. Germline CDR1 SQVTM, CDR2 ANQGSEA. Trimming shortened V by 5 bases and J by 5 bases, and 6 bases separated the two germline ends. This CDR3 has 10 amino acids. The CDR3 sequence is CSVFRTEAFF. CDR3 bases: TGCAGCGTTTTCAGGACTGAAGCTTTCTTT.

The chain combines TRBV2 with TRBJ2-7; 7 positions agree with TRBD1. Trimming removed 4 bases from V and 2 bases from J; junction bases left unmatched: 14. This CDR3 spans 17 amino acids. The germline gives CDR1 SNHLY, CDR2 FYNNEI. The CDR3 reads CASSGVRGKTSPYEQYF. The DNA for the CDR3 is TGTGCCAGCAGTGGGGTCAGGGGGAAGACCAGCCCCTACGAGCAGTACTTC.

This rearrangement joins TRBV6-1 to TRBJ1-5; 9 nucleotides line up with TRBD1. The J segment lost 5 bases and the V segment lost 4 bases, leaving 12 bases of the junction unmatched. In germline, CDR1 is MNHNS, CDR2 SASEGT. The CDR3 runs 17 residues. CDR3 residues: CASSARLPGQGHQPQHF. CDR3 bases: TGTGCCAGCAGTGCCCGACTTCCGGGACAGGGTCATCAGCCCCAGCATTTT.

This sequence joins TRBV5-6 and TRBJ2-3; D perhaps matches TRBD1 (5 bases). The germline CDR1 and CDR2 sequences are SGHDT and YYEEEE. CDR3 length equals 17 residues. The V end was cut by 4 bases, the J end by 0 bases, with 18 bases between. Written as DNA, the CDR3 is TGTGCCAGCAGCCTAACCAGGACACACACTAGCACAGATACGCAGTATTTT. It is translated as CASSLTRTHTSTDTQYF.

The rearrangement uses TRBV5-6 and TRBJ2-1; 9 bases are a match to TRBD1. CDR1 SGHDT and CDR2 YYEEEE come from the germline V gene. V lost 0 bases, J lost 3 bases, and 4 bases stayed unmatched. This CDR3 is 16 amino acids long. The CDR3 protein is CASSLGWDRDYNEQFF. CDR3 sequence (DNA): TGTGCCAGCAGCTTGGGGTGGGACAGGGACTACAATGAGCAGTTCTTC. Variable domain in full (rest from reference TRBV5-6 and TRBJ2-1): DAGVTQSPTHLIKTRGQQVTLRCSPKSGHDTVSWYQQALGQGPQFIFQYYEEEERQRGNFPDRFSGHQFPNYSSELNVNALLLGDSALYLCASSLGWDRDYNEQFFGPGTRLTVL.

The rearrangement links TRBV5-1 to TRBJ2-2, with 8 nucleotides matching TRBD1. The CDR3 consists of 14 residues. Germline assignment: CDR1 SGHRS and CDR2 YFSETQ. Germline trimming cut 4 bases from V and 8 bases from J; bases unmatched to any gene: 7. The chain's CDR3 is CASSPGQARGELFF. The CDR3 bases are TGCGCCAGCAGCCCGGGACAGGCCAGGGGGGAGCTGTTTTTT.

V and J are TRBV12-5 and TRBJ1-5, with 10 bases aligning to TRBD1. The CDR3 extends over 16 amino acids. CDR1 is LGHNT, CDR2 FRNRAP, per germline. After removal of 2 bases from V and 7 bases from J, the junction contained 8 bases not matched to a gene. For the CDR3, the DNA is TGTGCTAGTGGTTTGATACGGACAGGGGGTGGGCAGCCCCAGCATTTT. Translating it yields CASGLIRTGGGQPQHF.

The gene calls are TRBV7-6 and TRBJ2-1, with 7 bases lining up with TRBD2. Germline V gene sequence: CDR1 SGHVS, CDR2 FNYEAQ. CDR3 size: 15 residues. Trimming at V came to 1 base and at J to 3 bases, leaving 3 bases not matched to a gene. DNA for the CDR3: TGTGCCAGCAGCTTAGGGATAGCGGGCTACAATGAGCAGTTCTTC. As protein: CASSLGIAGYNEQFF.

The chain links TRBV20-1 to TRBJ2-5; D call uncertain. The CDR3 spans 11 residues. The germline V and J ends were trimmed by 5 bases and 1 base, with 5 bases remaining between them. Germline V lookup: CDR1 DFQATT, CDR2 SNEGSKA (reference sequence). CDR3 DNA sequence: TGCAGTGCTTCTATCCAAGAGACCCAGTACTTC. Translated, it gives CSASIQETQYF.

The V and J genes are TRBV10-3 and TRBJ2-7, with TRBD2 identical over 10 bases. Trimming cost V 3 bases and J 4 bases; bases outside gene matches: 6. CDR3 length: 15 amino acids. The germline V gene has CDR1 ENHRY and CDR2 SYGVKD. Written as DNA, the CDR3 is TGTGCCATCAGTGAATTACTAGCGGGGCTATACGAGCAGTACTTC. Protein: CAISELLAGLYEQYF.

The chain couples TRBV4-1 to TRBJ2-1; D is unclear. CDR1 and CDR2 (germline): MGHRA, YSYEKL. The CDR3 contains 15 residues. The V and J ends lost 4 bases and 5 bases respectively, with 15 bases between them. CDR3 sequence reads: CASSLGSILNNEQFF. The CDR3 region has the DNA TGCGCCAGCAGCCTGGGCTCCATACTCAACAATGAGCAGTTCTTC.

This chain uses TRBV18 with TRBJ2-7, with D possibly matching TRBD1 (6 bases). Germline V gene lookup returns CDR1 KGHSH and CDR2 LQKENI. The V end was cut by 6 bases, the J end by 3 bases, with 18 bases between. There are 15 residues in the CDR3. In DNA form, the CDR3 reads TGTGCCAGCTCCCCGAAGACAGGAAAAAACTACGAGCAGTACTTC. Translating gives CASSPKTGKNYEQYF.

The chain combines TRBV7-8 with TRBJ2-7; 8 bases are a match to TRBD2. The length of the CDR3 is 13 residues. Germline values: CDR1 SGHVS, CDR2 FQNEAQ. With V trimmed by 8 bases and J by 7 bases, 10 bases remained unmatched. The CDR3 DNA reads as TGTGCCAGCGCGCCCGGGGGGGCGCTAGAGCAGTACTTC. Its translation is CASAPGGALEQYF.

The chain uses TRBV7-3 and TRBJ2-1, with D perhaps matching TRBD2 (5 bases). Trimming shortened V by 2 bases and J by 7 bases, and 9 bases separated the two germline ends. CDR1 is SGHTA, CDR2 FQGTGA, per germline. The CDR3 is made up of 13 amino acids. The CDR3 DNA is TGTGCCAGCAGCTTAGCCGGGAAAAATGAGCAGTTCTTC. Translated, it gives CASSLAGKNEQFF.

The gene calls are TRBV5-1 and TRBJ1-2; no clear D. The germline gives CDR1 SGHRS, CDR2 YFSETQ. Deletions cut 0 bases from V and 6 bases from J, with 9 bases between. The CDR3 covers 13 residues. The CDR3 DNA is TGCGCCAGCAGCTTGGGGGGTAGCGATGGCTACACCTTC. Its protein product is CASSLGGSDGYTF. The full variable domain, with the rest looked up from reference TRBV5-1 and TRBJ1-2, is KAGVTQTPRYLIKTRGQQVTLSCSPISGHRSVSWYQQTPGQGLQFLFEYFSETQRNKGNFPGRFSGRQFSNSRSEMNVSTLELGDSALYLCASSLGGSDGYTFGSGTRLTVV.

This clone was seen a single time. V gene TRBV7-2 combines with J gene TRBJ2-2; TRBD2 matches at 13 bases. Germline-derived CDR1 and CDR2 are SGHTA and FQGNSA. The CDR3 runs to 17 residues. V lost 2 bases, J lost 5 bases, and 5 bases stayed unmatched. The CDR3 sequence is CASSLRLAGGRTGELFF. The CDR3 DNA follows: TGTGCCAGCAGCTTACGACTAGCGGGGGGTAGGACCGGGGAGCTGTTTTTT.

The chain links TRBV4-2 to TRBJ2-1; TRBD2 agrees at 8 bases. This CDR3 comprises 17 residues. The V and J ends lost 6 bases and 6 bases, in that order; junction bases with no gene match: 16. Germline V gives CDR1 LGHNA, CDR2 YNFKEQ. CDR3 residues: CASSRQRGRGGGNEQFF. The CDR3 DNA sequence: TGTGCCAGCAGTCGCCAGCGGGGGAGGGGCGGGGGCAATGAGCAGTTCTTC.

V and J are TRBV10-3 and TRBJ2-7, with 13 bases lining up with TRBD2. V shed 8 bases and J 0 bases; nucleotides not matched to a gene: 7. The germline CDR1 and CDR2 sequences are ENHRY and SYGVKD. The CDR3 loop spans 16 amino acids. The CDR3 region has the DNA TGTGCCATCGCGAAGAGACTAGCGGGAGGCTCCTACGAGCAGTACTTC. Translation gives CAIAKRLAGGSYEQYF.

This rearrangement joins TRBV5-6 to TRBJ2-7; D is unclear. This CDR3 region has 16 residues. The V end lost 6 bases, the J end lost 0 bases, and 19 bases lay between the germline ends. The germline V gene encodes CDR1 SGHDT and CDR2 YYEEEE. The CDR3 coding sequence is TGTGCCAGCACCCGCAGGTCCGGATCCTCCTCCTACGAGCAGTACTTC. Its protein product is CASTRRSGSSSYEQYF.